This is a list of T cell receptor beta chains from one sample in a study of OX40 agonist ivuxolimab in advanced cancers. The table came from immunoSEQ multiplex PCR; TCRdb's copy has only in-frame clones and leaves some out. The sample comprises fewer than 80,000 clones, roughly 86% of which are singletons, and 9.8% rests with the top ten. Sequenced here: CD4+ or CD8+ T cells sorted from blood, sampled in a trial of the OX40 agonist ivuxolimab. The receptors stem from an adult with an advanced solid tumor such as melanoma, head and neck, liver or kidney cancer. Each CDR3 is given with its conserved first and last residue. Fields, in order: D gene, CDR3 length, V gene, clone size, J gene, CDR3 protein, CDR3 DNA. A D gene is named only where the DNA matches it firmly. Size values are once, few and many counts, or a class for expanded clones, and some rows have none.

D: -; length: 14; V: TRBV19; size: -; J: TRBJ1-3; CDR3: CASSFWSAGNTIYF; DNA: TGTGCCAGTAGTTTCTGGTCAGCTGGAAACACCATATATTTT
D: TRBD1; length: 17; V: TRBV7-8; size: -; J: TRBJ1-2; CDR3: CASSSRDRGRGRYGYTF; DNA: TGTGCCAGCAGCAGCCGGGACAGGGGGCGTGGGCGGTATGGCTACACCTTC
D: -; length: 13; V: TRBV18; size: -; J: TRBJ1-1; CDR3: CASSPWLNTEAFF; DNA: TGTGCCAGCTCACCATGGCTGAACACTGAAGCTTTCTTT
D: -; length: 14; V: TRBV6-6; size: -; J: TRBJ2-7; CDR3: CASREEWGGYEQYF; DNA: TGTGCCAGCAGGGAAGAGTGGGGTGGGTACGAGCAGTACTTC
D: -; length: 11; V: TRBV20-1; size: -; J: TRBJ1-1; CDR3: CSVRLNTEAFF; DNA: TGCAGCGTAAGACTGAACACTGAAGCTTTCTTT
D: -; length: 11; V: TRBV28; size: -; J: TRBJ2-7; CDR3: CASRGPGEQYF; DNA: TGTGCCAGCAGAGGACCCGGGGAGCAGTACTTC
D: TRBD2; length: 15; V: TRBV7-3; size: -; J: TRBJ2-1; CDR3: CASSSGLAGGNEQFF; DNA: TGTGCCAGCAGCTCGGGACTAGCGGGAGGCAATGAGCAGTTCTTC
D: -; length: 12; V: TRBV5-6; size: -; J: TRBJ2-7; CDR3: CASSQGFHEQYF; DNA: TGTGCCAGCAGTCAGGGCTTCCACGAGCAGTACTTC
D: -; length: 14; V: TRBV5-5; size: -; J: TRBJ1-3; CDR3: CASSFQGTGNTIYF; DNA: TGTGCCAGCAGCTTTCAGGGGACTGGAAACACCATATATTTT
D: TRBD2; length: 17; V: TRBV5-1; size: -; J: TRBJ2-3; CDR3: CASSLGDRAGGTDTQYF; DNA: TGCGCCAGCAGCTTGGGGGATCGAGCGGGAGGCACAGATACGCAGTATTTT
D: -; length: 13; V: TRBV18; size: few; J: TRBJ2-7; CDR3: CASSPRQIYEQYF; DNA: TGTGCCAGCTCACCAAGGCAGATTTACGAGCAGTACTTC
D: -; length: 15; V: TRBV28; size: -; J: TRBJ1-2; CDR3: CASSLGFLGGNGYTF; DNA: TGTGCCAGCAGTTTAGGGTTTTTGGGAGGCAATGGCTACACCTTC
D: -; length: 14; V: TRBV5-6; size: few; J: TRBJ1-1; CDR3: CASSLGPLNTEAFF; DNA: TGTGCCAGCAGCTTGGGTCCGCTGAACACTGAAGCTTTCTTT
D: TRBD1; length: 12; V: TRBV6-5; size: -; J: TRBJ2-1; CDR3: CASSPGTGGQFF; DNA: TGTGCCAGCAGCCCAGGGACAGGTGGGCAGTTCTTC
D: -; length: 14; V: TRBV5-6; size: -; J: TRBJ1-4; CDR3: CASSLPGPGEKLFF; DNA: TGTGCCAGCAGCTTGCCGGGGCCTGGTGAAAAACTGTTTTTT
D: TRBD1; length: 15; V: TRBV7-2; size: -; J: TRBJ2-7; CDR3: CASSLGQGSSYEQYF; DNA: TGTGCCAGCAGCCTTGGACAGGGATCAAGCTACGAGCAGTACTTC
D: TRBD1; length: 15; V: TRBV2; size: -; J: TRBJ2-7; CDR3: CASSGRDRGTYEQYF; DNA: TGTGCCAGCAGTGGCCGGGACAGGGGCACCTACGAGCAGTACTTC
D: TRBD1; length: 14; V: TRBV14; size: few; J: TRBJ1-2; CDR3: CASSPGQNLYGYTF; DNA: TGTGCCAGCAGTCCGGGACAGAACCTCTATGGCTACACCTTC
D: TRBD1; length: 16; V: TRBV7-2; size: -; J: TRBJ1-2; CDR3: CASSLDTDRPNYGYTF; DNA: TGTGCCAGCAGCTTAGATACGGACAGGCCCAACTATGGCTACACCTTC
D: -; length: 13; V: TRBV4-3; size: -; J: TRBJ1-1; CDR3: CASSGLVNTEAFF; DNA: TGCGCCAGCAGTGGGTTGGTGAACACTGAAGCTTTCTTT
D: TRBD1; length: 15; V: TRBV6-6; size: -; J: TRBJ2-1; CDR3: CASGTARQGNNEQFF; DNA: TGTGCCAGCGGAACTGCGCGACAGGGGAACAATGAGCAGTTCTTC
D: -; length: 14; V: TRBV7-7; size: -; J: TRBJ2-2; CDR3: CASSLTTVTGELFF; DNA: TGTGCTAGCAGCTTAACGACAGTTACCGGGGAGCTGTTTTTT
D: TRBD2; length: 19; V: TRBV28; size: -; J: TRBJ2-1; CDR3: CASSLFPWASGRNNNEQFF; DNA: TGTGCCAGCAGTTTATTTCCGTGGGCTAGCGGGAGGAACAACAATGAGCAGTTCTTC
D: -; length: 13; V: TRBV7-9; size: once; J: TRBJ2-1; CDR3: CASSLGIPDEQFF; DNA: TGTGCCAGCAGCTTAGGCATCCCGGATGAGCAGTTCTTC
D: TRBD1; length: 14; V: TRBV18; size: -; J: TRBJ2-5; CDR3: CASSPNTGGETQYF; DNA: TGTGCCAGCTCACCAAACACAGGGGGAGAGACCCAGTACTTC
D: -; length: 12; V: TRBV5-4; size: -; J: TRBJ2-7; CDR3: CASSLDHWGQYF; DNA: TGTGCCAGCAGCTTGGATCATTGGGGGCAGTACTTC
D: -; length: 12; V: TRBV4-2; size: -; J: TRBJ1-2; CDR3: CASSQASYGYTF; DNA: TGTGCCAGCAGCCAAGCCAGCTATGGCTACACCTTC
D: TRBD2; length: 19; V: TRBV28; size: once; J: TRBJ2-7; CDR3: CASSNPLGLAGQSTYEQYF; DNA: TGTGCCAGCAGTAACCCCTTGGGACTAGCGGGACAGTCGACCTACGAGCAGTACTTC
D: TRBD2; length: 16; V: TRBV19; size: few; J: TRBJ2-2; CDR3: CASTFGTSGAGGELFF; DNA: TGTGCCAGTACCTTTGGGACTAGCGGGGCGGGCGGGGAGCTGTTTTTT
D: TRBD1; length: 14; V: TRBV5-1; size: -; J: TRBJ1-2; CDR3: CASSSTGIPPGYTF; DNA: TGCGCCAGCAGCTCGACAGGGATCCCTCCGGGCTACACCTTC
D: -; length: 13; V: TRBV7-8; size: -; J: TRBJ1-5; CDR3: CASSLVWNQPQHF; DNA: TGTGCCAGCAGCTTAGTGTGGAATCAGCCCCAGCATTTT
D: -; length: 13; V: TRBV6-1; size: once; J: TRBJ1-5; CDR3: CASEGGFNQPQHF; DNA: TGTGCCAGCGAGGGGGGCTTCAATCAGCCCCAGCATTTT
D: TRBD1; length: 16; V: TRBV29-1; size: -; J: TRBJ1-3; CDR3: CSVDGPMTGAGNTIYF; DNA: TGCAGCGTTGATGGCCCCATGACAGGGGCGGGAAACACCATATATTTT
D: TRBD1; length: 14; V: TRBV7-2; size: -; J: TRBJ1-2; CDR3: CASSSIRDRSGYTF; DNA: TGTGCCAGCAGCTCCATCCGGGACAGGAGTGGCTACACCTTC
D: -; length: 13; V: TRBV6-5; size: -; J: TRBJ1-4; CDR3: CASSYSFKEKLFF; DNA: TGTGCCAGCAGTTACTCGTTTAAGGAAAAACTGTTTTTT
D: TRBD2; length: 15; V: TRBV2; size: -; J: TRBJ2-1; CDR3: CASTNTERGPGEQFF; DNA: TGTGCCAGCACCAATACCGAGCGGGGGCCGGGTGAGCAGTTCTTC
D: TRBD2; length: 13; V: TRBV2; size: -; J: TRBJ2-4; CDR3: CASSEAKGSGAIF; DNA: TGTGCCAGCAGTGAAGCCAAGGGAAGCGGGGCTATCTTC
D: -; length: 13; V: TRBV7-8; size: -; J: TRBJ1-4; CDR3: CASSLARGEKLFF; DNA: TGTGCCAGCAGCTTAGCCCGGGGTGAAAAACTGTTTTTT
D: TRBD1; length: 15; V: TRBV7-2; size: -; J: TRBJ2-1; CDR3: CASSAGTGGRNEQFF; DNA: TGTGCCAGCAGCGCCGGGACAGGGGGCCGCAATGAGCAGTTCTTC
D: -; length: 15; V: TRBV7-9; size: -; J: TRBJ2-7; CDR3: CASNPSGGASYEQYF; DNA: TGTGCCAGCAACCCCTCGGGCGGTGCCTCCTACGAGCAGTACTTC
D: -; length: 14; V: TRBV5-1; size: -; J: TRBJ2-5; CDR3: CASSFSLVGETQYF; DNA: TGCGCCAGCAGCTTTTCTCTGGTAGGAGAGACCCAGTACTTC
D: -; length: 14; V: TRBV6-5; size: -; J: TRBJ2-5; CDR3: CASRAPGSWGTQYF; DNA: TGTGCCAGCAGGGCTCCGGGCTCATGGGGGACCCAGTACTTC
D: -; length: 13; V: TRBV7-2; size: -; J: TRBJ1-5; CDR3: CASSKQWDQPQHF; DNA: TGTGCCAGCAGCAAACAGTGGGATCAGCCCCAGCATTTT
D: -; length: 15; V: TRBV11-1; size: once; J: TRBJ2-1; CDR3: CASSSHKGGNNEQFF; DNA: TGTGCCAGCAGCTCCCACAAGGGGGGAAACAATGAGCAGTTCTTC
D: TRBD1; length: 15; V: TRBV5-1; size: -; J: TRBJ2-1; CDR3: CASSSGTGWDNEQFF; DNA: TGCGCCAGCAGTTCCGGGACAGGGTGGGACAATGAGCAGTTCTTC
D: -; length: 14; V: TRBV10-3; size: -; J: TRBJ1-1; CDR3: CAISDRHEDTEAFF; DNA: TGTGCCATCAGTGACAGGCACGAGGACACTGAAGCTTTCTTT
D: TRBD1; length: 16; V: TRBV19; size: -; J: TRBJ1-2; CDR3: CASSIRRTQGARGYTF; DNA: TGTGCCAGTAGTATACGTAGAACGCAGGGGGCGAGGGGCTACACCTTC
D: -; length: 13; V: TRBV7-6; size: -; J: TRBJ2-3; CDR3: CASSLGIPDTQYF; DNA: TGTGCCAGCAGCCTCGGGATCCCAGATACGCAGTATTTT